These 32 T cell receptor beta chains were all obtained from the same sample, sequenced in a study of blood T cell repertoires in COVID-19. Sequenced by immunoSEQ multiplex PCR; TCRdb stores in-frame clones only, minus some. The sample records some 190,000 clones, over 75% being singletons. The sample was peripheral blood. These receptors were collected from a man in his 60s with acute or convalescent COVID-19.

The V and J genes are TRBV7-2 and TRBJ1-4; 9 bases are shared with TRBD1. CDR3 size: 15 residues. Germline CDR1 SGHTA, CDR2 FQGNSA. V was clipped by 6 bases and J by 5 bases; unmatched bases: 7. The CDR3 sequence: CASRPTGGWNEKLFF. The CDR3 nucleotides read TGTGCCAGCAGACCGACAGGGGGTTGGAATGAAAAACTGTTTTTT.

This chain connects TRBV3-1 (or the pseudogene TRBV3-2) to TRBJ1-2, with D possibly matching TRBD1 (5 bases). CDR1 and CDR2 (germline): LGHDT, YNNKEL (reference sequence). The CDR3 totals 14 residues. Between the trimmed V and J ends, which lost 6 bases and 4 bases, there was a span of 15 bases. The CDR3 bases are TGTGCCAGCAGTAAAGGGGATTTGGGCTATGGCTACACCTTC. Encoded protein: CASSKGDLGYGYTF.

This clone has more than one count but fewer than ten. This chain joins TRBV9 and TRBJ1-3, with D possibly being TRBD1 (6 bases). The CDR3 is 15 residues long. Trimming shortened V by 3 bases and J by 4 bases, and 14 bases separated the two germline ends. CDR1 and CDR2 from the germline V gene are SGDLS and YYNGEE. CDR3 nucleotide sequence: TGTGCCAGCAGCGAGGGCGGACAGTCGGGAAACACCATATATTTT. It translates to CASSEGGQSGNTIYF. Variable domain in full (rest from reference TRBV9 and TRBJ1-3): DSGVTQTPKHLITATGQRVTLRCSPRSGDLSVYWYQQSLDQGLQFLIQYYNGEERAKGNILERFSAQQFPDLHSELNLSSLELGDSALYFCASSEGGQSGNTIYFGEGSWLTVV.

V gene TRBV7-9 combines with J gene TRBJ1-2; D is possibly TRBD1 (6 bases). The germline V and J ends were trimmed by 5 bases and 2 bases, with 18 bases remaining between them. The V gene's germline CDR1 is SEHNR and CDR2 FQNEAQ (reference sequence). The CDR3 covers 16 residues. The CDR3 loop reads CASSVTGTKNNYGYTF. CDR3 coding DNA: TGTGCCAGCAGCGTCACCGGGACAAAAAACAACTATGGCTACACCTTC.

The V and J genes are TRBV7-9 and TRBJ2-1; TRBD1 aligns across 12 bases. Trimming removed 5 bases from V and 8 bases from J; junction bases left unmatched: 7. Germline V CDR1 and CDR2: SEHNR, FQNEAQ (reference sequence). The CDR3 is 15 amino acids. CDR3 sequence (DNA): TGTGCCAGCAGCGGGGGACAGGGGGCCTTCGATGAGCAGTTCTTC. This sequence encodes CASSGGQGAFDEQFF.

The chain has TRBV7-9 and TRBJ1-5; a possible D gene is TRBD1 (5 bases). The CDR3 is made up of 13 amino acids. Germline values: CDR1 SEHNR, CDR2 FQNEAQ (reference sequence). V gave up 9 bases and J gave up 7 bases, with 16 bases separating them. CDR3 in amino acids: CARPQGYQQPQHF. Here the CDR3 DNA reads TGTGCCAGACCGCAGGGTTATCAGCAGCCCCAGCATTTT.

The chain has TRBV7-9 and TRBJ2-3; 9 bases fit TRBD2. The length of the CDR3 is 15 residues. The V gene end was trimmed by 3 bases and the J gene end by 0 bases; junction bases not matched to a gene: 1. Germline lookup yields CDR1 SEHNR and CDR2 FQNEAQ (reference sequence). The CDR3 nucleotides read TGTGCCAGCAGCTTCAGCGGGGGGAGCACAGATACGCAGTATTTT. Protein: CASSFSGGSTDTQYF.

The chain links TRBV11-3 to TRBJ2-3; TRBD2 agrees at 7 bases. Looked up from germline, CDR1 is SGHNT and CDR2 is YENEEA. Trimming removed 5 bases from V and 3 bases from J; junction bases left unmatched: 8. The CDR3 runs 15 residues. This CDR3 reads CASSPGSRETDTQYF. The CDR3 bases are TGTGCCAGCAGCCCCGGGTCGCGGGAGACAGATACGCAGTATTTT.

The chain is built from TRBV19 and TRBJ2-7; 11 bases are a match to TRBD2. Germline V lookup: CDR1 LNHDA, CDR2 SQIVND (reference sequence). The CDR3 is made up of 15 amino acids. Trimming removed 5 bases from V and 3 bases from J; junction bases left unmatched: 6. The CDR3 region is CASSPRLAGIYEQYF. CDR3 nucleotide sequence: TGTGCCAGTAGTCCGAGACTAGCGGGGATCTACGAGCAGTACTTC.

This chain joins TRBV5-8 and TRBJ2-3; 13 nucleotides align to TRBD2. The V and J ends lost 4 bases and 3 bases, in that order; junction bases with no gene match: 8. The CDR3 spans 17 residues. CDR1 and CDR2 (germline): SGHTS, YDEGEE. The CDR3 DNA follows: TGTGCCAGCAGCAAACCGGGACTAGCGGGACTGACAGATACGCAGTATTTT. Translated, it gives CASSKPGLAGLTDTQYF.

The rearrangement uses TRBV19 and TRBJ2-2; D perhaps matches TRBD2 (6 bases). Trimming removed 5 bases from V and 3 bases from J, with 13 bases in between. The CDR3 has 15 residues. From germline, CDR1 is LNHDA and CDR2 SQIVND (reference sequence). CDR3 nucleotides: TGTGCCAGTAGTGGGGACTCCTTTGACACCGGGGAGCTGTTTTTT. Amino acids: CASSGDSFDTGELFF.

This clone is a singleton in its sample. The chain recombines TRBV9 with TRBJ2-1; D gene uncertain. The CDR3 extends over 12 amino acids. V was pared by 3 bases and J by 6 bases, with 7 bases between. Germline CDR1 SGDLS, CDR2 YYNGEE. The CDR3: CASSGGSNEQFF. CDR3 coding DNA: TGTGCCAGCAGCGGAGGATCCAATGAGCAGTTCTTC.

CDR3 sequence: CASSRWTEAYEQYF. CDR3 DNA: TGTGCCAGCAGCCGTTGGACGGAGGCGTACGAGCAGTACTTC. J is TRBJ2-7 and V is TRBV11-2; perhaps TRBD2 as D (5 bases). The CDR3 loop spans 14 amino acids. The germline V gene encodes CDR1 SGHAT and CDR2 FQNNGV. Trimming took off 5 bases at V and 4 bases at J, with 15 bases between the two ends.

The genes are TRBV5-5 and TRBJ1-2, with 9 bases matching TRBD1. Germline lookup yields CDR1 SGHKS and CDR2 YYEKEE (reference sequence). Trimming cost V 1 base and J 4 bases; bases outside gene matches: 8. CDR3 size: 16 residues. The CDR3 reads CASSLFEVGQGYGYTF. CDR3 coding DNA: TGTGCCAGCAGCTTGTTCGAAGTGGGACAGGGCTATGGCTACACCTTC.

V is TRBV2 and J is TRBJ1-6; 8 nucleotides align to TRBD1. Germline loops: CDR1 SNHLY, CDR2 FYNNEI. V shed 8 bases, J shed 10 bases, and the junction held 7 bases outside the gene matches. The CDR3 contains 13 residues. DNA for the CDR3: TGTGCCAGCTGTGGCAGGGGGCAATCACCCCTCCACTTT. It encodes CASCGRGQSPLHF.

This clone was seen just once. This chain uses TRBV2 with TRBJ2-1; 10 positions agree with TRBD2. The V gene end was trimmed by 5 bases and the J gene end by 6 bases; junction bases not matched to a gene: 7. CDR3 length: 15 residues. Per germline, CDR1 SNHLY and CDR2 FYNNEI. CDR3 in DNA: TGTGCCAGCAGTCGACTAGCGGGTTGGATCAATGAGCAGTTCTTC. Protein: CASSRLAGWINEQFF. Complete variable domain (other parts from reference TRBV2 and TRBJ2-1): EPEVTQTPSHQVTQMGQEVILRCVPISNHLYFYWYRQILGQKVEFLVSFYNNEISEKSEIFDDQFSVERPDGSNFTLKIRSTKLEDSAMYFCASSRLAGWINEQFFGPGTRLTVL.

This chain uses TRBV11-2 with TRBJ1-2; D remains unclear. V was cut by 5 bases and J by 3 bases, with 10 bases left in between. Germline CDR1 and CDR2: SGHAT and FQNNGV. The CDR3 has 13 residues. The CDR3: CASSVGQDYGYTF. CDR3 sequence (DNA): TGTGCCAGCAGCGTAGGCCAGGACTATGGCTACACCTTC.

J is TRBJ2-2 and V is TRBV4-3; TRBD2 aligns across 9 bases. Germline V gives CDR1 LGHNA, CDR2 YSLEER. V shed 0 bases, J shed 5 bases, and the junction held 4 bases outside the gene matches. The CDR3 is made up of 16 amino acids. CDR3 loop: CASSQEGSGRTGELFF. The CDR3 coding sequence is TGCGCCAGCAGCCAAGAAGGCAGCGGGAGGACCGGGGAGCTGTTTTTT.

This chain connects TRBV15 to TRBJ1-3, with 8 nucleotides matching TRBD1. V lost 3 bases and J lost 0; bases outside the gene matches: 1. This CDR3 region has 15 residues. From germline, CDR1 is LNHNV and CDR2 YYDKDF (reference sequence). The CDR3 DNA reads TGTGCCACCAGCAGGGACAGGGTCTCTGGAAACACCATATATTTT. Residues: CATSRDRVSGNTIYF.

The chain is built from TRBV9 and TRBJ2-2; D remains ambiguous. The CDR3 totals 14 residues. Germline assignment: CDR1 SGDLS and CDR2 YYNGEE. V lost 3 bases, J lost 2 bases, and 8 bases lay in between. CDR3 loop: CASSGRANTGELFF. CDR3 coding DNA: TGTGCCAGCAGCGGCCGAGCAAACACCGGGGAGCTGTTTTTT.

This clone occurred a few times. The V and J genes are TRBV6-5 and TRBJ2-1; perhaps TRBD1 as D (5 bases). CDR3 length: 15 amino acids. V lost 2 bases, J lost 3 bases, and 11 bases lay in between. Germline V gives CDR1 MNHEY, CDR2 SVGAGI. Here the CDR3 reads CASSYEGEDYNEQFF. As DNA, the CDR3 is TGTGCCAGCAGTTACGAAGGGGAAGACTACAATGAGCAGTTCTTC.

The chain recombines TRBV9 with TRBJ2-5; 7 bases agree with TRBD2. V lost 0 bases to trimming and J lost 1 base; unmatched junction nucleotides: 6. The CDR3 is 16 amino acids. From germline, CDR1 is SGDLS and CDR2 YYNGEE. CDR3 sequence reads: CASSVGGGSGQETQYF. CDR3 in DNA: TGTGCCAGCAGCGTAGGAGGCGGGAGTGGCCAAGAGACCCAGTACTTC.

This clone has a single count. The gene calls are TRBV21-1 and TRBJ1-5; TRBD1, the table's D call, was not compared with the DNA. TRBV21-1 has pseudogene status. This CDR3 contains 17 residues. This CDR3 reads CASSKDSPGTSNQPQHF. CDR3 in DNA: TGTGCCAGCAGCAAAGATTCGCCGGGGACAAGCAATCAGCCCCAGCATTTT.

V usage is TRBV5-1 and J usage is TRBJ2-7; 9 bases are shared with TRBD2. J lost 4 bases, V lost 0 bases, and 2 bases had no gene match. The germline V gene encodes CDR1 SGHRS and CDR2 YFSETQ. This CDR3 comprises 14 residues. In DNA form, the CDR3 reads TGCGCCAGCAGCTTGGTAGCGGGGGAGTACGAGCAGTACTTC. Encoded protein: CASSLVAGEYEQYF.

V usage is TRBV5-1 and J usage is TRBJ1-2; the D gene is possibly TRBD1 (5 bases). This CDR3 is 14 amino acids long. V lost 3 bases and J 5 bases, leaving 14 bases between the germline ends. Germline lookup yields CDR1 SGHRS and CDR2 YFSETQ. CDR3 region: CASSSGPGTYGYTF. For the CDR3, the DNA is TGCGCCAGCAGCTCGGGCCCAGGGACTTATGGCTACACCTTC.

This chain uses TRBV7-8 with TRBJ2-7, with D tentatively TRBD1 (5 bases). Trimming took off 4 bases at V and 0 bases at J, with 10 bases between the two ends. The germline CDR1 and CDR2 sequences are SGHVS and FQNEAQ. The length of the CDR3 is 14 residues. CDR3 nucleotides: TGTGCCAGCAGCTCCCGTGGGGCCTCCTACGAGCAGTACTTC. It is translated as CASSSRGASYEQYF. Full variable domain (rest looked up from reference TRBV7-8 and TRBJ2-7): GAGVSQSPRYKVAKRGQDVALRCDPISGHVSLFWYQQALGQGPEFLTYFQNEAQLDKSGLPSDRFFAERPEGSVSTLKIQRTQQEDSAVYLCASSSRGASYEQYFGPGTRLTVT.

This clone was detected only once. The chain has TRBV28 and TRBJ1-4; 8 bases align to TRBD1. Looked up from germline, CDR1 is MDHEN and CDR2 is SYDVKM. V was clipped by 7 bases and J by 8 bases; unmatched bases: 9. There are 14 residues in the CDR3. CDR3 nucleotide sequence: TGTGCCAGCACCCCCGACCCAGGGGGCGAAAAACTGTTTTTT. Amino acid sequence: CASTPDPGGEKLFF.

V usage is TRBV6-5 and J usage is TRBJ1-2; D is unclear. CDR3 size: 14 residues. Germline CDR1 is MNHEY and CDR2 is SVGAGI. Between the trimmed V and J ends, which lost 6 bases and 6 bases, there was a span of 17 bases. The CDR3 DNA follows: TGTGCCAGCAGGCCTAGGTTTTCCGGGGATGGCTACACCTTC. Protein product: CASRPRFSGDGYTF.

The V gene is TRBV9, the J gene TRBJ1-4; 7 bases match TRBD1. This CDR3 contains 15 residues. The germline V gene has CDR1 SGDLS and CDR2 YYNGEE. The V gene end was trimmed by 6 bases and the J gene end by 0 bases; junction bases not matched to a gene: 5. The CDR3 loop reads CASTLTGATNEKLFF. CDR3 in DNA: TGTGCCAGCACCTTAACAGGGGCAACTAATGAAAAACTGTTTTTT.

This chain connects TRBV29-1 to TRBJ2-1, with unresolved D. CDR3 length: 13 residues. The V gene's germline CDR1 is SQVTM and CDR2 ANQGSEA. Trimming left V 7 bases short and J 4 bases short, with 14 bases between. As DNA, the CDR3 is TGCAGCGCCGAAGCTCTAGGATACAATGAGCAGTTCTTC. Its protein is CSAEALGYNEQFF.

This clone showed up just a few times. This rearrangement joins TRBV19 to TRBJ1-5; D perhaps matches TRBD1 (6 bases). The germline V and J ends were trimmed by 1 base and 4 bases, with 17 bases remaining between them. CDR1 is LNHDA and CDR2 is SQIVND in the germline V gene (reference sequence). This CDR3 is 17 amino acids long. The CDR3 nucleotides read TGTGCCAGTAGTATAGTCCCGGGACAAAGAGGAAATCAGCCCCAGCATTTT. Residues: CASSIVPGQRGNQPQHF.

The chain links TRBV5-1 to TRBJ2-7; 7 bases align to TRBD1. After removal of 4 bases from V and 6 bases from J, the junction contained 10 bases not matched to a gene. The CDR3 contains 14 residues. Germline V gives CDR1 SGHRS, CDR2 YFSETQ. The CDR3 reads CASSRPQGPGEQYF. DNA of the CDR3: TGCGCCAGCAGCAGACCACAGGGGCCCGGCGAGCAGTACTTC. Complete variable domain (other parts from reference TRBV5-1 and TRBJ2-7): KAGVTQTPRYLIKTRGQQVTLSCSPISGHRSVSWYQQTPGQGLQFLFEYFSETQRNKGNFPGRFSGRQFSNSRSEMNVSTLELGDSALYLCASSRPQGPGEQYFGPGTRLTVT.